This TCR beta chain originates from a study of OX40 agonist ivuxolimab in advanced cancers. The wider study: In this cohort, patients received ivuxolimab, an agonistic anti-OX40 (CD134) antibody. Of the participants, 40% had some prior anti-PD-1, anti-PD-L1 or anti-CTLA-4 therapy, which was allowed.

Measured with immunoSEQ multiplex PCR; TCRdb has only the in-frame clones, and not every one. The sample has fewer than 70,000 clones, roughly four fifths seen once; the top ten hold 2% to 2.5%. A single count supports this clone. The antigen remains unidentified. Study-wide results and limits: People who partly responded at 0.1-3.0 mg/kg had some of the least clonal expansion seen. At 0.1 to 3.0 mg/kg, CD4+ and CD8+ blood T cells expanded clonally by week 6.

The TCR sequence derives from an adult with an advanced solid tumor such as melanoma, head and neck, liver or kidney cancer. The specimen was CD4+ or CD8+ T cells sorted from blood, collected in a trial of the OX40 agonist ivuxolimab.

The CDR3: CASSVGGGSSYNEQFF. The CDR3 DNA reads TGTGCCAGCAGCGTAGGGGGCGGGAGCTCCTACAATGAGCAGTTCTTC. The rearrangement links TRBV9 to TRBJ2-1; 7 bases align to TRBD2. This CDR3 has 16 amino acids. Germline CDR1 is SGDLS and CDR2 is YYNGEE. With V trimmed by 0 bases and J by 0 bases, 3 bases remained unmatched.